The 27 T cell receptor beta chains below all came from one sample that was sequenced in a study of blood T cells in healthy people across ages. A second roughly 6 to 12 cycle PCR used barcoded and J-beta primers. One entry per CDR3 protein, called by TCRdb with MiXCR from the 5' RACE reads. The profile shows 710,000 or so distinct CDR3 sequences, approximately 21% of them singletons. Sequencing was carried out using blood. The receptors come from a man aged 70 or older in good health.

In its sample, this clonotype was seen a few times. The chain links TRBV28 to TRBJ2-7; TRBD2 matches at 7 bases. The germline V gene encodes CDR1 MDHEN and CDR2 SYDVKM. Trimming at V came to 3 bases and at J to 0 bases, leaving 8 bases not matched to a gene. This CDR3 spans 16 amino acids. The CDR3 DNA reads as TGTGCCAGCAGTTTCGGATCTAGCGGTAGCTCCTACGAGCAGTACGTC. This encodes CASSFGSSGSSYEQYV.

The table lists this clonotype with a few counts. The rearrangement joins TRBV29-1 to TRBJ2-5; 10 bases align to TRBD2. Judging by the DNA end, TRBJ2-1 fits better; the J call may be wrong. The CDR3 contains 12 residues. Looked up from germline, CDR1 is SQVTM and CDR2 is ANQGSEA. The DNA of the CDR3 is TGCAGCGTTACAGCGGGAGGGCTTGAGCAGTTCTTC. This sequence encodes CSVTAGGLEQFF.

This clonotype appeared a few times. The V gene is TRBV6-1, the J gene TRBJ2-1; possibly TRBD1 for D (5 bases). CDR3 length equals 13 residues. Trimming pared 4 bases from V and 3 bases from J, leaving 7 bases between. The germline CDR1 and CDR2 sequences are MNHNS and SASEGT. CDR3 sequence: CASSGQNYNEQFF. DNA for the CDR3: TGTGCCAGCAGTGGACAGAACTACAATGAGCAGTTCTTC.

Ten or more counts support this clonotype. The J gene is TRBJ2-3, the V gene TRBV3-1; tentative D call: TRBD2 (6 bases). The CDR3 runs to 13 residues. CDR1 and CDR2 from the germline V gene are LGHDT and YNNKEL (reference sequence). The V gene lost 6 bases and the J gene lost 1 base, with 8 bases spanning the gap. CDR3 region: CASRTRGTDTQYF. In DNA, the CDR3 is TGTGCCAGCAGGACTAGGGGCACAGATACGCAGTATTTT.

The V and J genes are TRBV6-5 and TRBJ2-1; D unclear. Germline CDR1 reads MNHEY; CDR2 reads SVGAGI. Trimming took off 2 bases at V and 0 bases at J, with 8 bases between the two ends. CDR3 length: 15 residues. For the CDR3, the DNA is TGTGCCAGCAGTTACAGTAGGGCCTCCTACAATGAGCAGTTCTTC. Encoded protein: CASSYSRASYNEQFF.

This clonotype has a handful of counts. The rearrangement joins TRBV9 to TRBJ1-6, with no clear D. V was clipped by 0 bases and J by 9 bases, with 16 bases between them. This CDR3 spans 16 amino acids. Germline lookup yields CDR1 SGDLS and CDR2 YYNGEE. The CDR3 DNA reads TGTGCCAGCAGCGTAGGTGGACTCCCACGGGGTTCACCCCTCCACTTT. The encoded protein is CASSVGGLPRGSPLHF.

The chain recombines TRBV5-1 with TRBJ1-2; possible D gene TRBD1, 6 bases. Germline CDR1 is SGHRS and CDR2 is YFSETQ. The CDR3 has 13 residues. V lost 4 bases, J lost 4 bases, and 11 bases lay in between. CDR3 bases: TGCGCCAGCAGCACCGAGGACAGCTATGGCTACACCTTC. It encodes CASSTEDSYGYTF.

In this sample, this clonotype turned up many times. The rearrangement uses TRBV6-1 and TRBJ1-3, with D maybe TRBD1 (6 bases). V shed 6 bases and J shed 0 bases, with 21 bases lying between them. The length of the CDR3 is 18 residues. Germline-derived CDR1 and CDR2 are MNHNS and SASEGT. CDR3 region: CASSHVPGQRFSGNTIYF. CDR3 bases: TGTGCCAGCAGCCACGTGCCCGGACAGCGCTTCTCTGGAAACACCATATATTTT.

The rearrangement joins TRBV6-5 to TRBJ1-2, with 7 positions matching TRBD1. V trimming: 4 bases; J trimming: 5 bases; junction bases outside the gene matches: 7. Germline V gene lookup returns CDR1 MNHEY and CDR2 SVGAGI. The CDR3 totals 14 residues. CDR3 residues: CASSFSQGVYGYTF. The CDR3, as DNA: TGTGCCAGCAGTTTCTCGCAGGGGGTTTATGGCTACACCTTC.

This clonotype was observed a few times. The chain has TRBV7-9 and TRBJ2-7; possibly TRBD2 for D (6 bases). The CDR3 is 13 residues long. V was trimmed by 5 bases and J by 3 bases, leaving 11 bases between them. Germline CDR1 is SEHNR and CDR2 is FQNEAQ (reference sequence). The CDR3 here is CASSPGRIYEQYV. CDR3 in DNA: TGTGCCAGCAGCCCAGGGAGGATCTACGAGCAGTACGTC.

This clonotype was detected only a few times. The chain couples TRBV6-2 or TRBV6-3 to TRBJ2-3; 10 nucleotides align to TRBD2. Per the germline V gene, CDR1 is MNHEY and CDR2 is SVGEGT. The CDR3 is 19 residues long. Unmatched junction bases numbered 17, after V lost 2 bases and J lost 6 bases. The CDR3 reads CASSYIPTRGLAEGDTQYF. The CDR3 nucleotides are TGTGCCAGCAGTTACATCCCTACTCGTGGACTAGCGGAGGGCGATACGCAGTATTTT.

In DNA form, the CDR3 reads TGTGCCAGCAGCCCATCTTCGGACACTGAAGCTTTCTTT. Protein product: CASSPSSDTEAFF. The rearrangement links TRBV3-1 to TRBJ1-1; no firm D call. This CDR3 comprises 13 residues. Germline CDR1 and CDR2: LGHDT and YNNKEL (reference sequence). The V and J ends lost 4 bases and 3 bases respectively, with 9 bases between them.

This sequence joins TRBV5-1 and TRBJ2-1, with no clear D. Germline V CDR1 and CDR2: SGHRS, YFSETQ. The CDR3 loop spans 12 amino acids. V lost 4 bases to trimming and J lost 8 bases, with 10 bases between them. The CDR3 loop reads CASSQVGYEQFF. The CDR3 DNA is TGCGCCAGCAGCCAAGTTGGTTATGAGCAGTTCTTC.

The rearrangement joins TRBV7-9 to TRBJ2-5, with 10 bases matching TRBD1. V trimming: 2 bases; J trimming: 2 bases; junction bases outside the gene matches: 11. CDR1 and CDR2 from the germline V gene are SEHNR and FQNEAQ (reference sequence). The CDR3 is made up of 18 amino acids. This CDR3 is CASSLSMGQGIVQETQYF. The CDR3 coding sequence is TGTGCCAGCAGCTTATCGATGGGACAGGGGATTGTTCAAGAGACCCAGTACTTC. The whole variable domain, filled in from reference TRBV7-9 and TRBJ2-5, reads DTGVSQNPRHKITKRGQNVTFRCDPISEHNRLYWYRQTLGQGPEFLTYFQNEAQLEKSRLLSDRFSAERPKGSFSTLEIQRTEQGDSAMYLCASSLSMGQGIVQETQYFGPGTRLLVL.

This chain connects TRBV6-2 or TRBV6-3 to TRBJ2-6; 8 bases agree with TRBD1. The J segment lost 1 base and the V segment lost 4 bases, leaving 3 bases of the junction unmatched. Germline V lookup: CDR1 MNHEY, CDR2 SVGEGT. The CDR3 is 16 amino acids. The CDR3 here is CASSWTGLSGANVLTF. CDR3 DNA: TGTGCCAGCAGTTGGACAGGGCTATCTGGGGCCAACGTCCTGACTTTC.

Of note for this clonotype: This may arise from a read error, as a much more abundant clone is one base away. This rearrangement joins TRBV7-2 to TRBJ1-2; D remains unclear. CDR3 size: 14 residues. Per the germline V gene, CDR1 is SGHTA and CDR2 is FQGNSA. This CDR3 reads CASSSQRDSYAYTF. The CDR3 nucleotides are TGTGCCAGCAGCTCCCAACGCGATAGCTATGCCTACACCTTC.

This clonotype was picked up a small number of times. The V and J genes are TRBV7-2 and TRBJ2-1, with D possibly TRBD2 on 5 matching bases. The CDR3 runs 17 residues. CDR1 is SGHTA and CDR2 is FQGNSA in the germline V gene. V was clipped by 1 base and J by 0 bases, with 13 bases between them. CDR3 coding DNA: TGTGCCAGCAGCTTAGTGGTCGGGAAGAGCTCCTACAATGAGCAGTTCTTC. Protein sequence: CASSLVVGKSSYNEQFF.

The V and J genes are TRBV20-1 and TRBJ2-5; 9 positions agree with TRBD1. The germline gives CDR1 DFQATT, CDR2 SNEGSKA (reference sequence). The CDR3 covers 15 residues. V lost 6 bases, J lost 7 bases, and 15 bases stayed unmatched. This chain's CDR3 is CSATLGTGRPLTQYF. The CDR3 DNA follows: TGCAGTGCAACTTTGGGGACAGGGAGGCCCTTGACCCAGTACTTC.

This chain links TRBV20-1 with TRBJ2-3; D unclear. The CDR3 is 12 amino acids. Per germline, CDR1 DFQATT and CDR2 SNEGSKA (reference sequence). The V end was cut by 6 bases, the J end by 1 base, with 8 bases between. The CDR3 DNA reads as TGCAGTGCGAGGACCCGCACAGATACGCAGTATTTT. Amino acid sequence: CSARTRTDTQYF.

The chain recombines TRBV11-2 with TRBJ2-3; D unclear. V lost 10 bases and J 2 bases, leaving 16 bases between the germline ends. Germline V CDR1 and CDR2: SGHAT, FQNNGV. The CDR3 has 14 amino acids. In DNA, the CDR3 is TGTGCCACCCACCCGGGCTTATCCACAGATACGCAGTATTTT. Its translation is CATHPGLSTDTQYF.

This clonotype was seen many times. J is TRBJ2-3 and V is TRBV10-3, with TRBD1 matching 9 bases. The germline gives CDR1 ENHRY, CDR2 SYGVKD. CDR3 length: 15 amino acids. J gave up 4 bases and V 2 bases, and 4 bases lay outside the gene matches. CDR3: CAISERQGVADTQYF. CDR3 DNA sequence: TGTGCCATCAGTGAGAGACAGGGGGTAGCAGATACGCAGTATTTT.

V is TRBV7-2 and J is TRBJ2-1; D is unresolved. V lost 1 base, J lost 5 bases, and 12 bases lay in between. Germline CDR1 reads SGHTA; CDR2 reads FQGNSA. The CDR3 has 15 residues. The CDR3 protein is CASSLVGSYNNEQFF. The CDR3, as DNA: TGTGCCAGCAGCTTAGTTGGATCCTACAACAATGAGCAGTTCTTC.

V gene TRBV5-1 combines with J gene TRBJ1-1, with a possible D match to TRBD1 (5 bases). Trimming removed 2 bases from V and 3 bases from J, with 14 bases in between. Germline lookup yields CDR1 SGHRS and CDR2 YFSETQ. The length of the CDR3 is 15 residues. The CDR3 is CASSLQPGGDTEAFF. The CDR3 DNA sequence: TGCGCCAGCAGCTTACAGCCGGGGGGGGACACTGAAGCTTTCTTT. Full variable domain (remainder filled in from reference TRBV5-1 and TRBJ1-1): KAGVTQTPRYLIKTRGQQVTLSCSPISGHRSVSWYQQTPGQGLQFLFEYFSETQRNKGNFPGRFSGRQFSNSRSEMNVSTLELGDSALYLCASSLQPGGDTEAFFGQGTRLTVV.

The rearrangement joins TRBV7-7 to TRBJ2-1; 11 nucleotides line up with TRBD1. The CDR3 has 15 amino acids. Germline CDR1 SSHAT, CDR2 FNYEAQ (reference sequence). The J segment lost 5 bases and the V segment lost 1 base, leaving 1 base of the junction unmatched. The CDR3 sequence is CASSLGTGGHNEQFF. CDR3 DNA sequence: TGTGCCAGCAGCTTAGGGACAGGGGGCCACAATGAGCAGTTCTTC.

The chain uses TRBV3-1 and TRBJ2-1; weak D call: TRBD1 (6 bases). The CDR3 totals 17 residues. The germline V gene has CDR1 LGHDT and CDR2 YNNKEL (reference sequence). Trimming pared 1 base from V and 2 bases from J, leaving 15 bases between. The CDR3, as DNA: TGTGCCAGCAGCCAAGGGGAAGAGGGGGACCCCTACAATGAGCAGTTCTTC. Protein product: CASSQGEEGDPYNEQFF.

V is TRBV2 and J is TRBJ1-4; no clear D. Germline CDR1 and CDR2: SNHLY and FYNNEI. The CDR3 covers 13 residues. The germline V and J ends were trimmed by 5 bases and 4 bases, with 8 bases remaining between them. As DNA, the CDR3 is TGTGCCAGCAGTAAAAACGATAATGAAAAACTGTTTTTT. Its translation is CASSKNDNEKLFF. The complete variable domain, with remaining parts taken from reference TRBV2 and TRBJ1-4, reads EPEVTQTPSHQVTQMGQEVILRCVPISNHLYFYWYRQILGQKVEFLVSFYNNEISEKSEIFDDQFSVERPDGSNFTLKIRSTKLEDSAMYFCASSKNDNEKLFFGSGTQLSVL.

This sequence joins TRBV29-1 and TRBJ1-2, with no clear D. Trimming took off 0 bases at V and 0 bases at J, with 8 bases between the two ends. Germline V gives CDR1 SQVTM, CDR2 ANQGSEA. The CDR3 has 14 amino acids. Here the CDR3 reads CSVEDKDPNYGYTF. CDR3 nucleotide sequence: TGCAGCGTTGAAGATAAGGACCCTAACTATGGCTACACCTTC.